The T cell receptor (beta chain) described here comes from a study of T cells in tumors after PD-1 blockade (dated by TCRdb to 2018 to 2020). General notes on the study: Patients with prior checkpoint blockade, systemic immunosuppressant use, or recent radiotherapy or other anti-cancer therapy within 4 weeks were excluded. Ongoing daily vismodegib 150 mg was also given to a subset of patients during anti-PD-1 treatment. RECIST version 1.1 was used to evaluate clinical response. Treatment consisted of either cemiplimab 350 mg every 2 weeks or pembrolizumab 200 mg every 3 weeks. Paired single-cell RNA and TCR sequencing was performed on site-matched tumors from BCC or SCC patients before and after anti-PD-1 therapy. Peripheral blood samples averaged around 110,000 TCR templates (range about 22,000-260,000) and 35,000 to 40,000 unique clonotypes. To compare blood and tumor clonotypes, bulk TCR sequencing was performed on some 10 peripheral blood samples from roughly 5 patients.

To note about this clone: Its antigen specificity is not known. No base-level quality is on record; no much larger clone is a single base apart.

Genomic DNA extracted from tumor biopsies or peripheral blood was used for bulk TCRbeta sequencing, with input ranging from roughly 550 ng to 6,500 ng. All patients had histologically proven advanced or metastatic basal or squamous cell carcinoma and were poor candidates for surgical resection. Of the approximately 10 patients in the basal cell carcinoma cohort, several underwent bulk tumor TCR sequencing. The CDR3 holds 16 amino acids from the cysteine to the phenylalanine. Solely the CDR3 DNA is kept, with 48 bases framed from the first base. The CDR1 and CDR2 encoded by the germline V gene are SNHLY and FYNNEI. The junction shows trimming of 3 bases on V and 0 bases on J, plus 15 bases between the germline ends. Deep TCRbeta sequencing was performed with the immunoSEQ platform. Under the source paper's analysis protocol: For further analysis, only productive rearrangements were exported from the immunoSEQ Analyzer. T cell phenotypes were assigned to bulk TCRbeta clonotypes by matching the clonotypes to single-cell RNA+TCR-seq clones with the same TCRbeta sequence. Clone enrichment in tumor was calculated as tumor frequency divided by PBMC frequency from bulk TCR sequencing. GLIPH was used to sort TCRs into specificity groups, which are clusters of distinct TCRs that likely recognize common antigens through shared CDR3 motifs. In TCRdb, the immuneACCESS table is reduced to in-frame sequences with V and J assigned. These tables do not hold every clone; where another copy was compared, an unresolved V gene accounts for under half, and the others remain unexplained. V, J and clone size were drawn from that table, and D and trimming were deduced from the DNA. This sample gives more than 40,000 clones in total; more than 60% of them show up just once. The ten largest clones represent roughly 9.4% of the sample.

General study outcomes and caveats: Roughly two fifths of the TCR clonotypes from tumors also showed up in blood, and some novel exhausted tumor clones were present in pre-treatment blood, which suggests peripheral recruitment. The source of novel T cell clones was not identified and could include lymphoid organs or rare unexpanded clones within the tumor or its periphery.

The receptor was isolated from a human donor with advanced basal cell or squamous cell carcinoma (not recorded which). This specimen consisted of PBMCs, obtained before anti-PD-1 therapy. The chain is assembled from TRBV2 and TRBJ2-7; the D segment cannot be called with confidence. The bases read TGTGCCAGCAGTGACCTCGCCCGGGCCATCTCCTACGAGCAGTACTTC. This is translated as CASSDLARAISYEQYF.